These T cell receptor beta chains were read from a single sample in a study of blood T cell repertoires in COVID-19. The data were produced by immunoSEQ multiplex PCR, yet TCRdb's version contains in-frame clones alone and is incomplete. Seen here are fewer than 150,000 clones, 84% observed once, and the top ten hold under 4.5%. The source material was PBMCs or T cells enriched from blood (not recorded which). The source of these receptors is a man in his fifties in a cohort exposed to, infected with or recovered from COVID-19 (not recorded which). CDR3s include the opening cysteine and the closing phenylalanine or tryptophan. D genes are given only for firm matches. Clone size, where shown, is once, few, many, or a class for clones that have expanded.

j_call: TRBJ2-5
clone_size: .
d_call: TRBD2
v_call: TRBV4-2
cdr3_aa: CASSPLLAGVSETQYF
cdr3_nt: TGTGCCAGCAGCCCTTTACTAGCGGGAGTGTCAGAGACCCAGTACTTC

j_call: TRBJ1-4
clone_size: .
d_call: TRBD1
v_call: TRBV19
cdr3_aa: CASRDRDPSNEKLFF
cdr3_nt: TGTGCCAGTAGGGACAGGGACCCTTCTAATGAAAAACTGTTTTTT

j_call: TRBJ2-1
clone_size: .
d_call: .
v_call: TRBV7-2
cdr3_aa: CASSLYQGSYNEQFF
cdr3_nt: TGTGCCAGCAGCTTATATCAGGGCTCCTACAATGAGCAGTTCTTC

j_call: TRBJ2-1
clone_size: once
d_call: .
v_call: TRBV28
cdr3_aa: CACRRSNLDEQFF
cdr3_nt: TGTGCCTGCCGGCGGTCGAATCTCGATGAGCAGTTCTTC

j_call: TRBJ2-1
clone_size: .
d_call: .
v_call: TRBV11-2
cdr3_aa: CASSLAPSVSSYNEQFF
cdr3_nt: TGTGCCAGCAGCTTAGCCCCTAGCGTCAGCTCCTACAATGAGCAGTTCTTC

j_call: TRBJ2-5
clone_size: .
d_call: TRBD2
v_call: TRBV27
cdr3_aa: CASRRLAGGGETQYF
cdr3_nt: TGTGCCAGCAGAAGACTAGCGGGAGGGGGGGAGACCCAGTACTTC

j_call: TRBJ2-7
clone_size: few
d_call: TRBD2
v_call: TRBV28
cdr3_aa: CASRPGGGISYEQYF
cdr3_nt: TGTGCCAGCAGGCCCGGGGGGGGGATCTCCTACGAGCAGTACTTC

j_call: TRBJ1-1
clone_size: .
d_call: .
v_call: TRBV12-3/TRBV12-4
cdr3_aa: CASEVNTEAFF
cdr3_nt: TGTGCCAGCGAGGTGAACACTGAAGCTTTCTTT

j_call: TRBJ2-7
clone_size: once
d_call: TRBD2
v_call: TRBV7-9
cdr3_aa: CASSLAGARLAGSYEQYF
cdr3_nt: TGTGCCAGCAGCTTAGCGGGGGCCCGACTAGCGGGAAGCTACGAGCAGTACTTC

j_call: TRBJ1-2
clone_size: .
d_call: .
v_call: TRBV19
cdr3_aa: CASSDTSDYGYTF
cdr3_nt: TGTGCCAGTTCCGATACCAGCGACTATGGCTACACCTTC

j_call: TRBJ1-1
clone_size: .
d_call: .
v_call: TRBV29-1
cdr3_aa: CSVEGLATEAFF
cdr3_nt: TGCAGCGTTGAAGGGTTGGCCACTGAAGCTTTCTTT

j_call: TRBJ1-1
clone_size: .
d_call: TRBD1
v_call: TRBV29-1
cdr3_aa: CSGTGFLNTEAFF
cdr3_nt: TGCAGCGGGACAGGGTTTCTAAACACTGAAGCTTTCTTT

j_call: TRBJ1-1
clone_size: .
d_call: .
v_call: TRBV19
cdr3_aa: CASSFTLPPSVTEAFF
cdr3_nt: TGTGCCAGTAGCTTCACCCTACCCCCCTCGGTCACTGAAGCTTTCTTT

j_call: TRBJ2-7
clone_size: .
d_call: .
v_call: TRBV28
cdr3_aa: CASSSETSWGHEQYF
cdr3_nt: TGTGCCAGCAGTTCAGAGACCAGCTGGGGCCACGAGCAGTACTTC

j_call: TRBJ1-5
clone_size: .
d_call: .
v_call: TRBV19
cdr3_aa: CASSILAGGNQPQHF
cdr3_nt: TGTGCCAGTAGTATATTGGCAGGTGGCAATCAGCCCCAGCATTTT

j_call: TRBJ2-2
clone_size: .
d_call: TRBD1
v_call: TRBV7-6
cdr3_aa: CASSLRTGNTGELFF
cdr3_nt: TGTGCCAGCAGCTTAAGGACAGGGAACACCGGGGAGCTGTTTTTT

j_call: TRBJ2-1
clone_size: .
d_call: TRBD2
v_call: TRBV19
cdr3_aa: CASSISVAREGASYNEQFF
cdr3_nt: TGTGCCAGTAGTATAAGCGTTGCGCGGGAGGGCGCATCCTACAATGAGCAGTTCTTC

j_call: TRBJ1-6
clone_size: .
d_call: .
v_call: TRBV5-1
cdr3_aa: CASSLDSNSYNSPLHF
cdr3_nt: TGCGCCAGCAGCTTGGACAGCAACTCCTATAATTCACCCCTCCACTTT

j_call: TRBJ2-5
clone_size: .
d_call: TRBD1
v_call: TRBV24-1
cdr3_aa: CATSEGRGWQETQYF
cdr3_nt: TGTGCCACCAGTGAGGGCAGGGGGTGGCAAGAGACCCAGTACTTC

j_call: TRBJ2-3
clone_size: few
d_call: TRBD1
v_call: TRBV10-1
cdr3_aa: CASNRGPADTQYF
cdr3_nt: TGCGCCAGCAACAGGGGGCCCGCAGATACGCAGTATTTT

j_call: TRBJ1-1
clone_size: .
d_call: TRBD1
v_call: TRBV4-3
cdr3_aa: CASSHLGTANTEAFF
cdr3_nt: TGCGCCAGCAGCCATCTTGGGACAGCGAACACTGAAGCTTTCTTT

j_call: TRBJ1-2
clone_size: .
d_call: .
v_call: TRBV7-8
cdr3_aa: CASSLERTYGYTF
cdr3_nt: TGTGCCAGCAGCTTAGAGAGAACCTATGGCTACACCTTC

j_call: TRBJ2-7
clone_size: .
d_call: TRBD1
v_call: TRBV7-2
cdr3_aa: CASSSGQGGVYEQYF
cdr3_nt: TGTGCCAGCAGCTCAGGACAGGGTGGTGTTTACGAGCAGTACTTC

j_call: TRBJ1-1
clone_size: .
d_call: .
v_call: TRBV7-9
cdr3_aa: CASSLDNGEGDTEAFF
cdr3_nt: TGTGCCAGCAGCTTAGACAATGGAGAGGGGGACACTGAAGCTTTCTTT

j_call: TRBJ1-2
clone_size: .
d_call: TRBD1
v_call: TRBV27
cdr3_aa: CASLRTGTVSNYGYTF
cdr3_nt: TGTGCCAGTTTGAGGACAGGGACAGTTTCTAACTATGGCTACACCTTC

j_call: TRBJ1-5
clone_size: .
d_call: .
v_call: TRBV18
cdr3_aa: CASSPLRDSNQPQHF
cdr3_nt: TGTGCCAGCTCACCCCTTAGAGATAGCAATCAGCCCCAGCATTTT

j_call: TRBJ1-4
clone_size: .
d_call: .
v_call: TRBV30
cdr3_aa: CAWSVGGKLFF
cdr3_nt: TGTGCCTGGAGTGTTGGCGGAAAACTGTTTTTT

j_call: TRBJ1-4
clone_size: .
d_call: .
v_call: TRBV9
cdr3_aa: CASSVEQVSEKLFF
cdr3_nt: TGTGCCAGCAGCGTAGAGCAGGTTTCTGAAAAACTGTTTTTT

j_call: TRBJ2-7
clone_size: .
d_call: .
v_call: TRBV28
cdr3_aa: CASSRYTYEQYF
cdr3_nt: TGTGCCAGCAGTCGGTATACCTACGAGCAGTACTTC

j_call: TRBJ2-7
clone_size: .
d_call: .
v_call: TRBV18
cdr3_aa: CASSPVEGEVHEQYF
cdr3_nt: TGTGCCAGCTCACCAGTTGAGGGAGAAGTGCACGAGCAGTACTTC

j_call: TRBJ2-7
clone_size: .
d_call: TRBD1
v_call: TRBV3-1/TRBV3-2
cdr3_aa: CASSSRQGRYEQYF
cdr3_nt: TGTGCCAGCAGCTCGCGACAGGGTCGGTACGAGCAGTACTTC

j_call: TRBJ2-2
clone_size: .
d_call: TRBD1
v_call: TRBV24-1
cdr3_aa: CATSDPGTGQGNTGELFF
cdr3_nt: TGTGCCACCAGTGATCCCGGGACAGGCCAGGGTAACACCGGGGAGCTGTTTTTT

j_call: TRBJ1-5
clone_size: .
d_call: .
v_call: TRBV18
cdr3_aa: CASSPEGNQPQHF
cdr3_nt: TGTGCCAGCTCACCAGAGGGTAATCAGCCCCAGCATTTT

j_call: TRBJ2-6
clone_size: .
d_call: .
v_call: TRBV11-3
cdr3_aa: CASSPVGANVLTF
cdr3_nt: TGTGCCAGCAGCCCCGTTGGGGCCAACGTCCTGACTTTC

j_call: TRBJ1-2
clone_size: .
d_call: TRBD1
v_call: TRBV20-1
cdr3_aa: CSASTDRVGYTF
cdr3_nt: TGCAGTGCTAGTACAGACAGGGTTGGCTACACCTTC

j_call: TRBJ2-3
clone_size: many
d_call: .
v_call: TRBV27
cdr3_aa: CASSLYGGTSTDTQYF
cdr3_nt: TGTGCCAGCAGTTTATATGGTGGGACTAGCACAGATACGCAGTATTTT

j_call: TRBJ2-3
clone_size: .
d_call: .
v_call: TRBV19
cdr3_aa: CASSKQGIGTDTQYF
cdr3_nt: TGTGCCAGTAGTAAACAGGGAATTGGCACAGATACGCAGTATTTT

j_call: TRBJ2-2
clone_size: once
d_call: .
v_call: TRBV7-3
cdr3_aa: CASSSGSVTGELFF
cdr3_nt: TGTGCCAGCAGCTCCGGGAGTGTCACCGGGGAGCTGTTTTTT

j_call: TRBJ1-2
clone_size: .
d_call: TRBD1
v_call: TRBV4-1
cdr3_aa: CASSPTRDSGYGYTF
cdr3_nt: TGCGCCAGCAGCCCCACCCGGGACAGCGGCTATGGCTACACCTTC

j_call: TRBJ2-1
clone_size: .
d_call: TRBD2
v_call: TRBV6-4
cdr3_aa: CASSDSSGGAHEQFF
cdr3_nt: TGTGCCAGCAGTGACTCTAGCGGGGGGGCCCACGAGCAGTTCTTC

j_call: TRBJ2-5
clone_size: .
d_call: TRBD1
v_call: TRBV10-1
cdr3_aa: CASSKDRGVVETQYF
cdr3_nt: TGCGCCAGCAGTAAGGACAGGGGGGTTGTTGAGACCCAGTACTTC